Below, 11 T cell receptor beta chains from the same sample are listed, as sequenced in a study of T cell repertoires and HLA-DP antigens (dated by TCRdb to 2016 to 2018). The library was made by the immunoSEQ multiplex PCR assay. The source is immuneACCESS, and TCRdb retained only in-frame sequences with V and J called. Part of the clones is not carried over; for the studies checked, unresolved V genes explain less than half of this, and the remainder is unexplained. In this sample the table shows about 89,000 clones, approximately 89% of which occur a single time. The biggest ten clones account for 1.5% to 2% of the sample. Their recognized antigens are unknown. Sequencing was carried out using CD4+ T cells from PBMCs. The receptors here all came from a man aged 45-65 years in good health and CMV-seronegative.

This chain links TRBV19 with TRBJ1-1; TRBD1 agrees at 9 bases. The CDR3 spans 18 residues. In germline, CDR1 is LNHDA, CDR2 SQIVND (reference sequence). V dropped 5 bases and J dropped 0; count of bases not matched to a gene: 13. Written as DNA, the CDR3 is TGTGCCAGTAGTCCCCGGACAGGGGCGCAGGGAATGAACACTGAAGCTTTCTTT. Translated: CASSPRTGAQGMNTEAFF.

With respect to this clone: The junction shows a germline mismatch at one end, possibly a read error. The chain links TRBV27 to TRBJ1-5; TRBD1 is a possible D gene (6 bases). CDR1 and CDR2 (germline): MNHEY, SMNVEV (reference sequence). The CDR3 contains 16 residues. CDR3 sequence (DNA): TGTGCCAGCAGTCCGTATCGTGTACAGGGCAAACAGCCCCAGCATTTT. Its translation is CASSPYRVQGKQPQHF.

The J gene is TRBJ2-2, the V gene TRBV15; 8 bases fit TRBD2. V was pared by 4 bases and J by 0 bases, with 7 bases of the junction left unmatched. Germline CDR1 is LNHNV and CDR2 is YYDKDF (reference sequence). CDR3 length: 17 residues. The CDR3 region has the DNA TGTGCCACCAGCACCACGGGCGGGGGGCCGAACACCGGGGAGCTGTTTTTT. It translates to CATSTTGGGPNTGELFF.

The J gene is TRBJ2-5, the V gene TRBV5-4; 7 nucleotides line up with TRBD2. The CDR3 totals 15 residues. Per germline, CDR1 SGHNT and CDR2 YYREEE (reference sequence). J lost 5 bases, V lost 4 bases, and 11 bases had no gene match. CDR3 residues: CASSEGAGKRETQYF. CDR3 nucleotides: TGTGCCAGCAGCGAAGGAGCGGGGAAGCGGGAGACCCAGTACTTC.

The CDR3 DNA sequence: TGCAGCGTCTCTCACGGGACAGGGAAGGAGACCCAGTACTTC. It encodes CSVSHGTGKETQYF. V and J are TRBV29-1 and TRBJ2-5; 9 bases line up with TRBD1. V was clipped by 6 bases and J by 5 bases; unmatched bases: 10. CDR3 size: 14 residues. Germline V gene lookup returns CDR1 SQVTM and CDR2 ANQGSEA.

CDR3: CASTPGAGNQPQHF. CDR3 bases: TGTGCCAGTACCCCGGGGGCCGGGAATCAGCCCCAGCATTTT. The rearrangement joins TRBV19 to TRBJ1-5; weak D call: TRBD1 (6 bases). This CDR3 has 14 amino acids. V was shortened by 7 bases and J by 4 bases, with 14 bases between the two germline ends. Looked up from germline, CDR1 is LNHDA and CDR2 is SQIVND (reference sequence).

The CDR3 protein is CASSPGYEQYF. The CDR3 DNA reads TGTGCCAGTAGTCCGGGGTACGAGCAGTACTTC. The rearrangement links TRBV19 to TRBJ2-7; D might be TRBD2 (5 bases). In germline, CDR1 is LNHDA, CDR2 SQIVND (reference sequence). The CDR3 is made up of 11 amino acids. Trimming took off 5 bases at V and 4 bases at J, with 6 bases between the two ends.

The genes are TRBV6-1 and TRBJ2-7; D may be TRBD2 (6 bases). Germline assignment: CDR1 MNHNS and CDR2 SASEGT. The CDR3 contains 14 residues. With 5 bases removed from V and 2 bases from J, the gap between germline ends came to 13 bases. CDR3 in amino acids: CASSLASGPYEQYF. CDR3 DNA: TGTGCCAGCAGTCTAGCGTCGGGTCCCTACGAGCAGTACTTC.

DNA of the CDR3: TGCGCCAGCAGCTTCCAGGGATATTCCTACAATGAGCAGTTCTTC. It yields the protein CASSFQGYSYNEQFF. This chain uses TRBV5-1 with TRBJ2-1, with a tentative D call TRBD1 (5 bases). V was shortened by 2 bases and J by 1 base, with 10 bases between the two germline ends. This CDR3 comprises 15 residues. Germline V gene lookup returns CDR1 SGHRS and CDR2 YFSETQ.

V and J are TRBV4-2 and TRBJ2-3; D gene unclear. CDR1 is LGHNA and CDR2 is YNFKEQ in the germline V gene. This CDR3 contains 16 residues. V gave up 4 bases and J gave up 0 bases, with 14 bases separating them. CDR3 in DNA: TGTGCCAGCAGCCCTAATTCTGCGGCTAGCACAGATACGCAGTATTTT. Its translation: CASSPNSAASTDTQYF.

This clone was observed once. V usage is TRBV28 and J usage is TRBJ2-5, with D perhaps being TRBD1 or TRBD2 (6 bases each). Germline V CDR1 and CDR2: MDHEN, SYDVKM. The CDR3 is 15 amino acids. V gave up 8 bases and J gave up 2 bases, with 18 bases separating them. The CDR3 DNA follows: TGTGCCAGCGGGGAAGGAGGAGGGGGACAAGAGACCCAGTACTTC. As protein: CASGEGGGGQETQYF. Supplemented by reference TRBV28 and TRBJ2-5, the full variable domain reads DVKVTQSSRYLVKRTGEKVFLECVQDMDHENMFWYRQDPGLGLRLIYFSYDVKMKEKGDIPEGYSVSREKKERFSLILESASTNQTSMYLCASGEGGGGQETQYFGPGTRLLVL.